This T cell receptor beta chain was identified during a study of blood T cell repertoires in COVID-19. Across the study: Specimens from acute and convalescent COVID-19 originated in the United States, Italy and Spain. T cells, B-cell-depleted T cells, or PBMCs supplied cDNA or gDNA.

J was trimmed by 0 bases and V by 5 bases; bases with no gene match: 8. Looked up from germline, CDR1 is SGHVS and CDR2 is FQNEAQ. The CDR3 has 16 residues. As handled by the study authors: For nucleated cells, counts were estimated from reference gene primer amplification. Clones were sequenced by immunoSEQ multiplex PCR, and TCRdb holds only the in-frame ones, with some missing. For V, J and clone size, that table is used; D and trimming come from the DNA. Of under 50,000 clones listed, 65% to 90% are singletons. Sequencing was carried out using peripheral blood. V gene TRBV7-8 combines with J gene TRBJ2-3; 7 bases fit TRBD2. This sequence originates from a man in his forties or fifties with active COVID-19. CDR3: CASSPRVRGSTDTQYF. Here the CDR3 DNA reads TGTGCCAGCAGCCCCCGGGTGCGGGGGAGCACAGATACGCAGTATTTT.